One and the same sample provided the 2 T cell receptor beta chains below, sequenced in a study of blood T cell repertoires in COVID-19. Repertoires were generated with immunoSEQ multiplex PCR, while TCRdb's copy carries only in-frame clones and drops some. This table has a few hundred thousand clones, around 84% appearing once. Sequencing was done on a sample of peripheral blood. These receptors all come from a human donor in a cohort sampled during active COVID-19.

The chain uses TRBV7-2 and TRBJ2-3; 9 nucleotides align to TRBD2. V shed 5 bases, J shed 6 bases, and the junction held 6 bases outside the gene matches. Germline V lookup: CDR1 SGHTA, CDR2 FQGNSA. The CDR3 consists of 14 residues. The CDR3 loop reads CASSRSGRHDTQYF. The CDR3 bases are TGTGCCAGCAGCCGGAGCGGGAGGCACGATACGCAGTATTTT.

The V gene is TRBV5-1, the J gene TRBJ2-7, with 7 positions matching TRBD1. Losses at the gene ends were 0 bases for V and 2 bases for J; bases not matched to a gene: 11. The germline V gene encodes CDR1 SGHRS and CDR2 YFSETQ. This CDR3 region has 17 residues. The CDR3 is CASSLGPETGTPYEQYF. In DNA form, the CDR3 reads TGCGCCAGCAGCTTGGGCCCCGAGACAGGGACCCCCTACGAGCAGTACTTC.